A single sample gave rise to the 28 T cell receptor beta chains below, sequenced in a study of Tregs in tolerant kidney transplant recipients. Clones were read by immunoSEQ multiplex PCR, and TCRdb kept only the in-frame ones, dropping some. The sample shows some 68,000 clones, around 83% of them seen only once. The sample consisted of CD4+ T cells from blood. These receptors were collected from a human donor in good health.

The chain uses TRBV4-3 and TRBJ2-7; D unclear. Trimming pared 0 bases from V and 6 bases from J, leaving 12 bases between. The CDR3 has 14 amino acids. Germline values: CDR1 LGHNA, CDR2 YSLEER. CDR3 in DNA: TGCGCCAGCAGCCAAGACAGTTGGGTACGCGAGCAGTACTTC. It translates to CASSQDSWVREQYF.

The genes are TRBV7-2 and TRBJ2-3; D might be TRBD1 or TRBD2, each matching 6 bases. V lost 3 bases, J lost 5 bases, and 9 bases lay in between. The CDR3 loop spans 13 amino acids. Germline CDR1 reads SGHTA; CDR2 reads FQGNSA. This CDR3 is CASSFKGGDTQYF. The CDR3 bases are TGTGCCAGCAGCTTTAAGGGGGGAGATACGCAGTATTTT.

V is TRBV4-1 and J is TRBJ1-2; D remains unclear. Trimming removed 0 bases at V and 2 bases at J, with 10 bases between. Per germline, CDR1 MGHRA and CDR2 YSYEKL. The CDR3 totals 15 residues. CDR3 DNA: TGCGCCAGCAGCCAAGAAGAAGGGCCGAACTATGGCTACACCTTC. Its translation is CASSQEEGPNYGYTF.

This sequence joins TRBV11-2 and TRBJ2-7; the D gene could be TRBD1 or TRBD2 (5 bases each). The germline gives CDR1 SGHAT, CDR2 FQNNGV. The CDR3 is made up of 14 amino acids. Trimming left V 5 bases short and J 3 bases short, with 14 bases between. The CDR3 DNA follows: TGTGCCAGCAGCCGCCGGGACGTTCGCTACGAGCAGTACTTC. This encodes CASSRRDVRYEQYF.

J is TRBJ2-5 and V is TRBV29-1; D is perhaps TRBD1 (5 bases). The CDR3 covers 13 residues. V shed 3 bases and J shed 5 bases, with 13 bases lying between them. The germline V gene encodes CDR1 SQVTM and CDR2 ANQGSEA. CDR3 nucleotides: TGCAGCGTTGATTCAAGGGGCGCGGAGACCCAGTACTTC. It specifies CSVDSRGAETQYF.

The chain couples TRBV9 to TRBJ2-3; tentatively, D is TRBD2 (6 bases). Per germline, CDR1 SGDLS and CDR2 YYNGEE. This CDR3 has 15 amino acids. Trimming took off 0 bases at V and 3 bases at J, with 11 bases between the two ends. The CDR3 is CASSVVGGGTDTQYF. The DNA for the CDR3 is TGTGCCAGCAGCGTAGTGGGGGGAGGAACAGATACGCAGTATTTT. Drawing the rest from reference TRBV9 and TRBJ2-3, the complete variable domain is DSGVTQTPKHLITATGQRVTLRCSPRSGDLSVYWYQQSLDQGLQFLIQYYNGEERAKGNILERFSAQQFPDLHSELNLSSLELGDSALYFCASSVVGGGTDTQYFGPGTRLTVL.

This chain uses TRBV4-1 with TRBJ2-7, with 10 bases fitting TRBD2. Trimming cost V 1 base and J 5 bases; bases outside gene matches: 8. In germline, CDR1 is MGHRA, CDR2 YSYEKL. The length of the CDR3 is 16 residues. This CDR3 reads CASSQATRTSGNEQYF. The CDR3 DNA follows: TGCGCCAGCAGCCAAGCAACCAGGACTAGCGGTAACGAGCAGTACTTC.

This clone was counted once. V usage is TRBV4-1 and J usage is TRBJ2-2, with D possibly being TRBD2 (5 bases). The ends were cut back, 1 base at V and 5 bases at J, with 11 bases in the middle. CDR1 is MGHRA, CDR2 YSYEKL, per germline. The CDR3 sequence is 15 residues long. The CDR3 DNA follows: TGCGCCAGCAGCCAAGTTGTGCGAGGGACCGGGGAGCTGTTTTTT. Translated, it gives CASSQVVRGTGELFF.

The rearrangement joins TRBV7-3 to TRBJ2-3, with 7 bases identical to TRBD1. The trim removed 5 bases at V and 0 bases at J, leaving 2 bases unmatched. Per germline, CDR1 SGHTA and CDR2 FQGTGA. This CDR3 has 14 residues. In nucleotides, the CDR3 is TGTGCCAGCAGCATGACAGGGAGCACAGATACGCAGTATTTT. This gives the protein CASSMTGSTDTQYF.

This clone was seen only once. The chain couples TRBV5-4 to TRBJ2-2; tentatively, D is TRBD2 (6 bases). The length of the CDR3 is 16 residues. From germline, CDR1 is SGHNT and CDR2 YYREEE (reference sequence). The V gene lost 4 bases and the J gene lost 4 bases, with 17 bases spanning the gap. The CDR3 coding sequence is TGTGCCAGCAGCCGCGCGGAGGGGCTGGTCACCGGGGAGCTGTTTTTT. Its protein product is CASSRAEGLVTGELFF.

The J gene is TRBJ1-2, the V gene TRBV27; 8 positions agree with TRBD1. The CDR3 has 16 residues. V lost 5 bases and J lost 8; bases outside the gene matches: 16. Germline V gene data show CDR1 as MNHEY and CDR2 as SMNVEV (reference sequence). CDR3 nucleotides: TGTGCCAGCAGTCCATCTTGGGCAGGGGGCTTTTTAGGCTACACCTTC. Translated, it gives CASSPSWAGGFLGYTF.

The chain has TRBV5-1 and TRBJ2-2; weak D call: TRBD1 (5 bases). Per the germline V gene, CDR1 is SGHRS and CDR2 is YFSETQ. This CDR3 is 13 amino acids long. Deletions cut 2 bases from V and 6 bases from J, with 8 bases between. This chain's CDR3 is CASSLPGPGELFF. In nucleotides, the CDR3 is TGCGCCAGCAGCTTACCAGGGCCCGGGGAGCTGTTTTTT.

The V call is TRBV5-1, the J call TRBJ2-3; D gene unclear. The germline V and J ends were trimmed by 4 bases and 3 bases, with 18 bases remaining between them. The CDR3 covers 16 residues. Germline lookup yields CDR1 SGHRS and CDR2 YFSETQ. DNA of the CDR3: TGCGCCAGCAGCCCGGAAGTTCAGCCAATTACAGATACGCAGTATTTT. This translates into CASSPEVQPITDTQYF.

The V and J genes are TRBV5-4 and TRBJ1-6; D uncertain. Per the germline V gene, CDR1 is SGHNT and CDR2 is YYREEE (reference sequence). V shed 0 bases and J shed 7 bases, with 14 bases lying between them. This CDR3 contains 16 residues. For the CDR3, the DNA is TGTGCCAGCAGCTTGGTCCGGGAAGCATGGAATTCACCCCTCCACTTT. It encodes CASSLVREAWNSPLHF.

The CDR3 region has the DNA TGTGCCACCAGCAGAGATTTGCAGACCCATGAAAAACTGTTTTTT. Translating it yields CATSRDLQTHEKLFF. The gene calls are TRBV15 and TRBJ1-4; D gene uncertain. Germline V gene sequence: CDR1 LNHNV, CDR2 YYDKDF (reference sequence). The CDR3 consists of 15 residues. Trimming took off 0 bases at V and 6 bases at J, with 11 bases between the two ends. Full variable domain (missing parts from reference TRBV15 and TRBJ1-4): DAMVIQNPRYQVTQFGKPVTLSCSQTLNHNVMYWYQQKSSQAPKLLFHYYDKDFNNEADTPDNFQSRRPNTSFCFLDIRSPGLGDTAMYLCATSRDLQTHEKLFFGSGTQLSVL.

V and J are TRBV11-2 and TRBJ2-5, with D perhaps given as TRBD1 or TRBD2 (5 bases each). Germline CDR1 is SGHAT and CDR2 is FQNNGV. Trimming shortened V by 6 bases and J by 2 bases, and 16 bases separated the two germline ends. The CDR3 consists of 15 residues. The CDR3 DNA reads TGTGCCAGCAGGTCACCGGGACGCAAGCAAGAGACCCAGTACTTC. Encoded protein: CASRSPGRKQETQYF.

The CDR3 loop is CASSLVRGAGYTF. CDR3 sequence (DNA): TGTGCCAGCAGCTTGGTACGGGGGGCAGGCTACACCTTC. The chain recombines TRBV5-4 with TRBJ1-2; weak D call: TRBD1 (6 bases). Germline V CDR1 and CDR2: SGHNT, YYREEE (reference sequence). The CDR3 totals 13 residues. The V gene lost 0 bases and the J gene lost 8 bases, with 11 bases spanning the gap.

The chain recombines TRBV18 with TRBJ1-1; D call uncertain. The germline V gene has CDR1 KGHSH and CDR2 LQKENI. With 2 bases removed from V and 5 bases from J, the gap between germline ends came to 12 bases. The CDR3 has 14 amino acids. The CDR3 DNA reads as TGTGCCAGCTCACCAAACGGGCGTGGGACTGAAGCTTTCTTT. It yields the protein CASSPNGRGTEAFF.

This chain uses TRBV2 with TRBJ1-1, with TRBD1 matching over 7 bases. V gave up 6 bases and J gave up 4 bases; unmatched junction bases: 5. Looked up from germline, CDR1 is SNHLY and CDR2 is FYNNEI. CDR3 length equals 13 residues. CDR3 DNA sequence: TGTGCCAGCAGGGGAGGGGGCCGCACTGAAGCTTTCTTT. This codes for CASRGGGRTEAFF.

The chain uses TRBV5-1 and TRBJ2-1; 9 bases line up with TRBD1. The CDR3 spans 16 residues. Germline assignment: CDR1 SGHRS and CDR2 YFSETQ. Trimming took 1 base from V and 9 from J; bases not matched to a gene: 11. The CDR3 nucleotides are TGCGCCAGCAGCTTGAAGTATGGGACAGGGTGGGCTGAGCAGTTCTTC. Protein: CASSLKYGTGWAEQFF.

The rearrangement links TRBV15 to TRBJ2-2; perhaps TRBD2 as D (5 bases). V lost 7 bases and J 1 base, leaving 10 bases between the germline ends. Germline assignment: CDR1 LNHNV and CDR2 YYDKDF (reference sequence). The CDR3 extends over 14 amino acids. CDR3 loop: CATTLGKNTGELFF. Written as DNA, the CDR3 is TGTGCCACCACCCTCGGGAAGAACACCGGGGAGCTGTTTTTT.

The rearrangement uses TRBV27 and TRBJ2-3; D gene unclear. The CDR3 is made up of 13 amino acids. V lost 2 bases to trimming and J lost 6 bases, with 9 bases between them. Germline V gene lookup returns CDR1 MNHEY and CDR2 SMNVEV (reference sequence). CDR3 nucleotide sequence: TGTGCCAGCAGTTTAATGGCGTGGGATACGCAGTATTTT. Its translation is CASSLMAWDTQYF.

The rearrangement uses TRBV5-1 and TRBJ1-4; no firm D call. Germline values: CDR1 SGHRS, CDR2 YFSETQ. V lost 0 bases, J lost 0 bases, and 6 bases lay in between. This CDR3 is 15 amino acids long. The CDR3 bases are TGCGCCAGCAGCTTGGGGTCTGCAACTAATGAAAAACTGTTTTTT. Residues: CASSLGSATNEKLFF. Supplemented by reference TRBV5-1 and TRBJ1-4, the full variable domain reads KAGVTQTPRYLIKTRGQQVTLSCSPISGHRSVSWYQQTPGQGLQFLFEYFSETQRNKGNFPGRFSGRQFSNSRSEMNVSTLELGDSALYLCASSLGSATNEKLFFGSGTQLSVL.

The CDR3 DNA reads as TGCGCCAGCAGCCGGCAGTCAAAAGTAGCGGGACCCCTCCGGGAGCTGTTTTTT. Translation gives CASSRQSKVAGPLRELFF. V gene TRBV4-3 combines with J gene TRBJ2-2, with 8 bases aligning to TRBD2. The CDR3 runs to 18 residues. The V gene end was trimmed by 4 bases and the J gene end by 9 bases; junction bases not matched to a gene: 19. The germline V gene has CDR1 LGHNA and CDR2 YSLEER.

This clone was observed a handful of times. The chain has TRBV15 and TRBJ1-2; 7 positions match TRBD1. CDR3 length: 15 amino acids. V was clipped by 1 base and J by 3 bases; unmatched bases: 5. The germline gives CDR1 LNHNV, CDR2 YYDKDF (reference sequence). The CDR3 loop reads CATSRGPGGDYGYTF. In DNA form, the CDR3 reads TGTGCCACCAGCAGAGGACCAGGGGGGGACTATGGCTACACCTTC.

The rearrangement joins TRBV7-2 to TRBJ2-7; 11 bases match TRBD1. Germline V gene data show CDR1 as SGHTA and CDR2 as FQGNSA. J was trimmed by 3 bases and V by 3 bases; bases with no gene match: 10. The CDR3 extends over 17 amino acids. The CDR3 reads CASSLGPTGTGGYEQYF. DNA for the CDR3: TGTGCCAGCAGCTTGGGGCCGACCGGGACAGGGGGCTACGAGCAGTACTTC.

This sequence joins TRBV5-1 and TRBJ2-7; maybe TRBD1 (6 bases). V was shortened by 5 bases and J by 0 bases, with 12 bases between the two germline ends. The CDR3 sequence is 14 residues long. In germline, CDR1 is SGHRS, CDR2 YFSETQ. For the CDR3, the DNA is TGCGCCAGCAGTGAGAGGGGGAGCTCCTACGAGCAGTACTTC. Translation: CASSERGSSYEQYF. Complete variable domain (other parts from reference TRBV5-1 and TRBJ2-7): KAGVTQTPRYLIKTRGQQVTLSCSPISGHRSVSWYQQTPGQGLQFLFEYFSETQRNKGNFPGRFSGRQFSNSRSEMNVSTLELGDSALYLCASSERGSSYEQYFGPGTRLTVT.

CDR3 coding DNA: TGCGCCAGCAGCCTAAGCGGGAGGCTAGATGAGCAGTTCTTC. This sequence encodes CASSLSGRLDEQFF. The V gene is TRBV5-1, the J gene TRBJ2-1; TRBD2 agrees at 9 bases. Germline values: CDR1 SGHRS, CDR2 YFSETQ. This CDR3 spans 14 amino acids. The V segment lost 4 bases and the J segment 8 bases; nucleotides outside the gene matches: 7.